One T cell receptor (beta chain) is described in this entry. Germline assignment: CDR1 SGHTA and CDR2 FQGNSA. Trimming pared 6 bases from V and 2 bases from J, leaving 10 bases between. The CDR3 is made up of 13 amino acids. These data are taken from a study of blood T cell repertoires in COVID-19. Turning to the study itself: COVID-19 samples collected from the United States, Italy and Spain covered acute and convalescent phases. PBMCs, B-cell-depleted T cells, or T cells provided the cDNA or gDNA that made up the material.

As originally analysed: It was from reference gene primer amplification that nucleated cell counts were estimated. Measured with immunoSEQ multiplex PCR; TCRdb has only the in-frame clones, and not every one. The V and J calls and clone size come from that table; D and trimming were worked out from the DNA. The data contain roughly 250,000 clones, around nine tenths of them singletons. The TCR was taken from a middle-aged woman who had recovered from COVID-19. The chain uses TRBV7-2 and TRBJ1-2, with D tentatively TRBD1 (6 bases). Sequenced material: peripheral blood. The CDR3 DNA reads TGTGCCAGCAGTTCGGACAGCAACTATGGCTACACCTTC. Protein sequence: CASSSDSNYGYTF.